A selection of T cell receptor beta chains follows, all from one sample in a study of blood T cell repertoires in COVID-19. TCRdb's copy holds only in-frame clones and misses some; the assay was immunoSEQ multiplex PCR. The sample lists roughly 100,000 clones, approximately 72% occurring once. Source material: peripheral blood. Source of these receptors: a woman between 70 and 85 years old with acute or convalescent COVID-19. CDR3s include the opening cysteine and the closing phenylalanine or tryptophan. D genes are given only for firm matches. The listing skips clone size in some rows; elsewhere it reads once, few, many or a size class.

D gene	V gene	J gene	CDR3 length	clone size	CDR3 protein	CDR3 DNA
-	TRBV18	TRBJ2-7	13	few	CASSPSPREEKYF	TGTGCCAGCTCACCCTCCCCCAGGGAGGAGAAGTACTTC
TRBD2	TRBV6-2/TRBV6-3	TRBJ2-2	15	-	CASSLRGGGTGELFF	TGTGCCAGCAGCTTGCGGGGGGGCGGCACCGGGGAGCTGTTTTTT
-	TRBV5-4	TRBJ2-3	16	-	CASSLARPGIGDTQYF	TGTGCCAGCAGCTTGGCCCGGCCAGGGATAGGAGATACGCAGTATTTT
-	TRBV28	TRBJ1-1	15	-	CASSLVPVGSTEAFF	TGTGCCAGCAGTTTAGTTCCCGTCGGGTCGACTGAAGCTTTCTTT
TRBD2	TRBV5-4	TRBJ2-5	18	-	CASSLASGVLGGGETQYF	TGTGCCAGCAGCTTAGCTAGCGGGGTATTAGGGGGAGGAGAGACCCAGTACTTC
TRBD1	TRBV5-1	TRBJ2-5	15	-	CASSATGGSRETQYF	TGCGCCAGCAGCGCGACAGGGGGCAGCAGGGAGACCCAGTACTTC
TRBD2	TRBV19	TRBJ2-3	17	-	CASSIVWLAGSTDTQYF	TGTGCCAGTAGTATAGTATGGCTAGCGGGGAGCACAGATACGCAGTATTTT
-	TRBV11-2	TRBJ1-1	11	-	CASSLRGKAFF	TGTGCCAGCAGCTTAAGGGGGAAAGCTTTCTTT
-	TRBV19	TRBJ1-3	15	-	CASSIRQSSGNTIYF	TGTGCCAGTAGTATCCGACAGTCCTCTGGAAACACCATATATTTT
TRBD1	TRBV6-6	TRBJ1-2	15	-	CATHQEPQGAPGYTF	TGTGCCACCCACCAAGAACCACAGGGGGCGCCTGGCTACACCTTC
TRBD2	TRBV4-1	TRBJ2-2	14	-	CASSPGLASGELFF	TGCGCCAGCAGCCCGGGACTAGCGAGCGGGGAGCTGTTTTTT
TRBD1	TRBV11-2	TRBJ2-7	12	-	CASSNRGSEQYF	TGTGCCAGCAGCAACAGGGGGTCCGAGCAGTACTTC
TRBD1	TRBV10-2	TRBJ2-3	18	-	CASRPGQGAISDTDTQYF	TGCGCCAGCAGACCGGGACAGGGGGCAATCTCAGACACAGATACGCAGTATTTT
-	TRBV12-3/TRBV12-4	TRBJ1-1	11	-	CASSPGQEAFF	TGTGCCAGCAGCCCAGGACAAGAAGCTTTCTTT
TRBD2	TRBV2	TRBJ2-7	16	many	CASTEWGGLESHEQYF	TGTGCCAGCACCGAATGGGGGGGACTAGAGTCCCACGAGCAGTACTTC